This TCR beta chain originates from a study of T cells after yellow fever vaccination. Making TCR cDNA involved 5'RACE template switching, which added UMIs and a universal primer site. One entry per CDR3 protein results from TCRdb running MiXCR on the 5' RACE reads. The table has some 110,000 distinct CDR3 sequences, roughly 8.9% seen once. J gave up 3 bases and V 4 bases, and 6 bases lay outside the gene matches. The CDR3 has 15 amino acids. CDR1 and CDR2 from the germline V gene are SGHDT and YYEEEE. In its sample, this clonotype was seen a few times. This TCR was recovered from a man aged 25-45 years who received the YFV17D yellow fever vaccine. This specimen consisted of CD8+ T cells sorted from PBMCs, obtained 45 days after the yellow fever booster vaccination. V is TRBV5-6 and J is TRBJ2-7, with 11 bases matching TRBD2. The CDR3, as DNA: TGTGCCAGCAGCCCGGGACTAGCGGAAAACTACGAGCAGTACTTC. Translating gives CASSPGLAENYEQYF.